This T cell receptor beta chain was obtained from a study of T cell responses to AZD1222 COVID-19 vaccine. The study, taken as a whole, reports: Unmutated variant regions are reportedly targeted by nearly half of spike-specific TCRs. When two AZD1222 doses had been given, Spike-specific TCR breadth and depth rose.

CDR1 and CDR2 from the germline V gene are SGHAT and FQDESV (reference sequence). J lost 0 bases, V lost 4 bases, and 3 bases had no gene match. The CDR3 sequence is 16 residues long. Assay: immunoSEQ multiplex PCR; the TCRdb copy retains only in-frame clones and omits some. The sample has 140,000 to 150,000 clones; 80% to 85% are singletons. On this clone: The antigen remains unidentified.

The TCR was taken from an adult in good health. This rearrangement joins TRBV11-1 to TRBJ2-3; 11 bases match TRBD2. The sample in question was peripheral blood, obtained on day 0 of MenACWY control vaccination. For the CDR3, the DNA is TGTGCCAGCAGCTACAGACTAGCGGGGAGCACAGATACGCAGTATTTT. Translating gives CASSYRLAGSTDTQYF.